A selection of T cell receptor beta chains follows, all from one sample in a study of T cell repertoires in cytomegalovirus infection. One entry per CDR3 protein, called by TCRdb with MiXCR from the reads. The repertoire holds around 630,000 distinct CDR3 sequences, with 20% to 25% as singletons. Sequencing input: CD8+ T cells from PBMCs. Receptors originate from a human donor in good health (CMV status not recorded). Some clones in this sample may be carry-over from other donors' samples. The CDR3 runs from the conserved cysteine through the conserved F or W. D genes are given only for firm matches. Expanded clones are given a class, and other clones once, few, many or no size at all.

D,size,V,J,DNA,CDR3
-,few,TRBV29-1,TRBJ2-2,TGCAGCGTTGAAACAGGCCAGGACGCCACCGGGGAGCTGTTTTTT,CSVETGQDATGELFF
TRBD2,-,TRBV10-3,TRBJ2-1,TGTGCCATCAGTGAGGCACTAGCGTACAATGAGCAGTTCTTC,CAISEALAYNEQFF
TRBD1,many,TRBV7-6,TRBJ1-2,TGTGCCAGCAGCTTACGACCTAGGGACAGAGGCTACACCTTC,CASSLRPRDRGYTF
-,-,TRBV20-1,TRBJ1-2,TGCAGTGCTAGAGCTAGGACAGCGCACTTCTATGGCTACACCTTC,CSARARTAHFYGYTF
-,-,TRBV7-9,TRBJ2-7,TGTACCAGCAGCTTGATCACCTACGAGCAGTACTTC,CTSSLITYEQYF
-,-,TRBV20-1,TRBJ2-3,TGCAGTGCTAGAGAATCTAGCACCAGCACAGATACGCAGTATTTT,CSARESSTSTDTQYF
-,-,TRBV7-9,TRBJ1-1,TGTGCCAACAGCTCCTTGGGGGGGGAGGCTGAAGCTTTCTTT,CANSSLGGEAEAFF
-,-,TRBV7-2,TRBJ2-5,TGTGCCAGCAGCTTAGTCCGTAAAGAGACCCAGTACTTC,CASSLVRKETQYF
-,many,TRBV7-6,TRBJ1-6,TGTGCCAGCAGCTTATTGAGAGGAGATAAACGGGATAATTCACCCCTCCACTTT,CASSLLRGDKRDNSPLHF
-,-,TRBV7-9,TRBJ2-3,TGTGCCAGCAGCCCCAAGGGCGGGGGCTTTAGCACAGATACGCAGTATTTT,CASSPKGGGFSTDTQYF
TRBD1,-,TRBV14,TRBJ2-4,TGTGCCAGCAGTCGTCCTGGGACAGGGAAAAACATTCAGTACTTC,CASSRPGTGKNIQYF
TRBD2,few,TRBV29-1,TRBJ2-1,TGCAGCGTTGAAAGCGGGGGCGCCTCCAATGAGCAGTTCTTC,CSVESGGASNEQFF
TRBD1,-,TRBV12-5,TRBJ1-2,TGTGCTAGTGCCCCGGACAGGGGAAATGGCTACACCTTC,CASAPDRGNGYTF
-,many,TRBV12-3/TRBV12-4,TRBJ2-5,TGTGCCAGCAGCCGGGACGGCCAAGAGACCCAGTACTTC,CASSRDGQETQYF
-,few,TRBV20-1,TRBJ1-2,TGCAGTGCTGAGAACGGGCGCGGCTATGGCTACACCTTC,CSAENGRGYGYTF
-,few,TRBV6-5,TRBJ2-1,TGTGCCAGCAGTAGCCCCCGAAGCGAGGGGGGAATTGAGCAGTTCTTC,CASSSPRSEGGIEQFF
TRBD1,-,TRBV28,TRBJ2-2,TGTGCCAGCACTATCAGGACAGGGCCGAACACCGGGGAGCTGTTTTTT,CASTIRTGPNTGELFF
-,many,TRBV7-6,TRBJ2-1,TGTGCCAGCAGTGAACGGGCTTGGGACAATGAGCAGTTCTTC,CASSERAWDNEQFF
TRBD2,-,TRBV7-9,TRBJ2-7,TGTGCCAGCAGCGACACTAGCGCCGAGCAGTACTTC,CASSDTSAEQYF